This T cell receptor beta chain was captured by sequencing in a study of blood T cell repertoires in COVID-19. Study at large: Material from acute and convalescent COVID-19 was sourced from the United States, Italy and Spain. In each case, the material was cDNA or gDNA derived from T cells, B-cell-depleted T cells, or PBMCs.

As originally analysed: How many nucleated cells were present was estimated from reference gene primer amplification. Clones were sequenced by immunoSEQ multiplex PCR, and TCRdb holds only the in-frame ones, with some missing. That table gives V, J and clone size, and the DNA gave D and trimming. Found here are tens of thousands of clones, almost 90% of them singletons; the top ten hold 9.5% to 13%. The CDR3 is made up of 15 amino acids. The V gene's germline CDR1 is MDHEN and CDR2 SYDVKM. The ends lost 3 bases at V and 8 bases at J; junction bases unmatched: 8. The TCR sequence derives from a man between 65 and 85 years old with acute or convalescent COVID-19. The specimen sequenced was peripheral blood. This sequence joins TRBV28 and TRBJ2-2; TRBD1 matches at 8 bases. The CDR3 is CASSLVGTGSGELFF. The DNA for the CDR3 is TGTGCCAGCAGTTTGGTTGGGACAGGATCTGGGGAGCTGTTTTTT. Combining the CDR3 with reference TRBV28 and TRBJ2-2 gives the whole variable domain DVKVTQSSRYLVKRTGEKVFLECVQDMDHENMFWYRQDPGLGLRLIYFSYDVKMKEKGDIPEGYSVSREKKERFSLILESASTNQTSMYLCASSLVGTGSGELFFGEGSRLTVL.